These 28 T cell receptor beta chains share one sample of origin, sequenced in a study of identical twins (dated by TCRdb to the mid-2010s). Libraries were prepared through 5' RACE. Sequencing used an Illumina HiSeq 2000. TCRdb reworked the public reads: Q25 trimming with fastp, MiXCR clone assembly, productive beta chains retained. Here each entry gathers all rows of one CDR3 protein and keeps the most common genes and DNA. This sample lists 250,000 to 350,000 distinct CDR3 sequences; roughly 9.7% were detected once. The ten largest clones add up to roughly 6.8% of the sample. Separately, the same data were catalogued under a study of yellow fever vaccine responses in identical twins.

Sequencing was carried out using CD8+ T cells sorted from blood. These receptors came from a woman under 30 in good health.

This clonotype was recorded many times. The chain has TRBV13 and TRBJ2-2; D unclear. Deletions cut 0 bases from V and 6 bases from J, with 5 bases between. Germline-derived CDR1 and CDR2 are PRHDT and FYEKMQ (reference sequence). The CDR3 is 13 residues long. As DNA, the CDR3 is TGTGCCAGCAGCTTAGGAATATCCGGGGAGCTGTTTTTT. Amino acids: CASSLGISGELFF.

The gene calls are TRBV29-1 and TRBJ1-1; D gene ambiguous. The V and J ends lost 8 bases and 1 base respectively, with 14 bases between them. The CDR3 runs 13 residues. CDR1 SQVTM and CDR2 ANQGSEA come from the germline V gene. The CDR3 nucleotides are TGCAGCTCCGATAGCCCCCAGAACACTGAAGCTTTCTTT. Amino acid sequence: CSSDSPQNTEAFF.

The rearrangement uses TRBV29-1 and TRBJ2-7, with D possibly matching TRBD1 (5 bases). The CDR3 is 12 amino acids. V was trimmed by 6 bases and J by 4 bases, leaving 13 bases between them. From germline, CDR1 is SQVTM and CDR2 ANQGSEA. The CDR3 sequence: CSVATESYEQYF. The CDR3 DNA reads TGCAGCGTGGCGACAGAAAGTTACGAGCAGTACTTC.

This clonotype was picked up many times. This chain connects TRBV11-2 to TRBJ2-3; 10 bases are a match to TRBD2. Germline CDR1 SGHAT, CDR2 FQNNGV. V gave up 4 bases and J gave up 0 bases; unmatched junction bases: 13. CDR3 length equals 19 residues. CDR3 loop: CASSSFPGLASASTDTQYF. The CDR3 bases are TGTGCCAGCAGCTCATTTCCGGGACTAGCGTCAGCTAGCACAGATACGCAGTATTTT.

The CDR3 DNA follows: TGTGCCTGGAGTGTAGGATACAAAAACATTCAGTACTTC. This encodes CAWSVGYKNIQYF. The rearrangement links TRBV30 to TRBJ2-4, with unresolved D. The V gene lost 0 bases and the J gene lost 3 bases, with 6 bases spanning the gap. This CDR3 region has 13 residues. CDR1 and CDR2 from the germline V gene are GTSNPN and SVGIG (reference sequence).

The V and J genes are TRBV12-3 or TRBV12-4 and TRBJ2-3, with a tentative D call TRBD2 (6 bases). The CDR3 extends over 13 amino acids. V was shortened by 5 bases and J by 5 bases, with 11 bases between the two germline ends. CDR3 bases: TGTGCCAGCAGTCCTTGGGGGGTAGATACGCAGTATTTT. Protein: CASSPWGVDTQYF.

This clonotype was seen at least ten times. The V and J genes are TRBV4-2 and TRBJ2-1; 10 bases fit TRBD2. The J segment lost 8 bases and the V segment lost 0 bases, leaving 7 bases of the junction unmatched. From germline, CDR1 is LGHNA and CDR2 YNFKEQ. The CDR3 contains 16 residues. In DNA form, the CDR3 reads TGTGCCAGCAGCCAAGAAACGGCTAGCGGGGGCCATGAGCAGTTCTTC. This encodes CASSQETASGGHEQFF.

V usage is TRBV25-1 and J usage is TRBJ2-4; D is perhaps TRBD2 (7 bases). CDR3 size: 16 residues. V shed 1 base and J shed 2 bases, with 12 bases lying between them. From germline, CDR1 is MGHDK and CDR2 SYGVNS. The CDR3 region has the DNA TGTGCCAGCAGTGAATCTGTGGGGGGGCCCAAAAACATTCAGTACTTC. This encodes CASSESVGGPKNIQYF.

The genes are TRBV28 and TRBJ2-1; D uncertain. Germline V gene lookup returns CDR1 MDHEN and CDR2 SYDVKM. The CDR3 spans 11 residues. V shed 3 bases and J shed 8 bases, with 5 bases lying between them. The CDR3 DNA is TGTGCCAGCAGTTTCTTCTATGAGCAGTTCTTC. Translated, it gives CASSFFYEQFF.

In its sample, this clonotype was seen many times. This chain joins TRBV20-1 and TRBJ2-7, with 7 bases that match TRBD1. The J segment lost 4 bases and the V segment lost 1 base, leaving 7 bases of the junction unmatched. CDR1 and CDR2 (germline): DFQATT, SNEGSKA (reference sequence). The CDR3 is 14 residues long. CDR3 amino acids: CSARGSQGIYEQYF. The DNA of the CDR3 is TGCAGTGCTAGAGGCTCACAGGGGATATACGAGCAGTACTTC.

This clonotype was seen only a few times. The V gene is TRBV4-2, the J gene TRBJ1-2; D gene unclear. Between the trimmed V and J ends, which lost 4 bases and 4 bases, there was a span of 10 bases. The CDR3 spans 13 residues. Germline CDR1 and CDR2: LGHNA and YNFKEQ. CDR3 residues: CASSPPAGYGYTF. For the CDR3, the DNA is TGTGCCAGCAGCCCCCCGGCAGGCTATGGCTACACCTTC.

This clonotype has just a few counts. This chain links TRBV20-1 with TRBJ2-7; 10 bases align to TRBD2. From germline, CDR1 is DFQATT and CDR2 SNEGSKA (reference sequence). V lost 0 bases and J lost 0; bases outside the gene matches: 2. CDR3 length equals 15 residues. The CDR3 spells CSAREIAGGSYEQYF. Written as DNA, the CDR3 is TGCAGTGCTAGAGAGATAGCGGGGGGCTCCTACGAGCAGTACTTC.

This clonotype occurred many times. The rearrangement joins TRBV20-1 to TRBJ2-5; 10 bases match TRBD2. Germline lookup yields CDR1 DFQATT and CDR2 SNEGSKA (reference sequence). Trimming took 6 bases from V and 5 from J; bases not matched to a gene: 9. This CDR3 spans 14 amino acids. The CDR3 nucleotides are TGCAGTGCAAAATCCGGGACTAGCGATGAGACCCAGTACTTC. It is translated as CSAKSGTSDETQYF.

This clonotype came up many times. The chain combines TRBV4-2 with TRBJ2-4; the D call may be TRBD1 or TRBD2 (6 bases each). V lost 3 bases and J lost 7, with 10 bases in between. Germline assignment: CDR1 LGHNA and CDR2 YNFKEQ. This CDR3 contains 13 residues. The CDR3 sequence is CASSQGGGNIQYF. CDR3 coding DNA: TGTGCCAGCAGCCAGGGGGGCGGTAACATTCAGTACTTC.

This chain connects TRBV12-3 or TRBV12-4 to TRBJ2-7, with D unresolved. The V end lost 6 bases, the J end lost 6 bases, and 21 bases lay between the germline ends. The CDR3 has 15 amino acids. The CDR3 loop is CASSPAQYLGGEQYF. CDR3 in DNA: TGTGCCAGCAGCCCCGCGCAGTATCTGGGTGGCGAGCAGTACTTC.

This clonotype was found many times. The rearrangement uses TRBV29-1 and TRBJ2-5, with TRBD1 as a possible D gene (6 bases). The CDR3 is 12 residues long. Trimming removed 4 bases at V and 3 bases at J, with 9 bases between. Germline CDR1 and CDR2: SQVTM and ANQGSEA. CDR3 loop: CSVADRKETQYF. The DNA for the CDR3 is TGCAGCGTTGCCGACAGGAAAGAGACCCAGTACTTC.

At least ten counts were recorded for this clonotype. The chain uses TRBV20-1 and TRBJ2-1; D gene uncertain. The length of the CDR3 is 13 residues. V was shortened by 2 bases and J by 6 bases, with 11 bases between the two germline ends. Germline V lookup: CDR1 DFQATT, CDR2 SNEGSKA (reference sequence). The CDR3 reads CSARLKISNEQFF. The CDR3 DNA reads as TGCAGTGCTAGACTCAAAATTAGCAATGAGCAGTTCTTC.

V usage is TRBV14 and J usage is TRBJ2-2, with 8 bases identical to TRBD2. The CDR3 has 17 residues. Germline V gene sequence: CDR1 SGHDN, CDR2 FVKESK. J lost 0 bases, V lost 5 bases, and 8 bases had no gene match. The CDR3 bases are TGTGCCAGCAGCGTCCCCTATAGCGGGGCGAACACCGGGGAGCTGTTTTTT. As protein: CASSVPYSGANTGELFF.

Only a few counts were recorded for this clonotype. This sequence joins TRBV5-1 and TRBJ2-2; the D gene is possibly TRBD2 (5 bases). Trimming stripped 5 bases from V and 1 base from J, with 6 bases between. Looked up from germline, CDR1 is SGHRS and CDR2 is YFSETQ. The CDR3 runs to 13 residues. CDR3 in amino acids: CASREGNTGELFF. The CDR3 DNA follows: TGCGCCAGCAGAGAGGGGAACACCGGGGAGCTGTTTTTT.

This chain joins TRBV12-3 or TRBV12-4 and TRBJ2-1; D unresolved. V lost 3 bases to trimming and J lost 10 bases, with 13 bases between them. The CDR3 loop spans 13 amino acids. In DNA form, the CDR3 reads TGTGCCAGCAGTTTCGGTGGGGTGTGGGAGCAGTTCTTC. Its protein is CASSFGGVWEQFF.

V gene TRBV29-1 combines with J gene TRBJ1-1; D remains ambiguous. The germline gives CDR1 SQVTM, CDR2 ANQGSEA. CDR3 length equals 16 residues. V was pared by 7 bases and J by 0 bases, with 21 bases between. CDR3 sequence: CSARSVLQSLNTEAFF. The CDR3 DNA follows: TGCAGCGCCCGATCGGTACTACAATCCCTGAACACTGAAGCTTTCTTT.

V gene TRBV28 combines with J gene TRBJ2-7, with D possibly matching TRBD1 (6 bases). V lost 3 bases, J lost 2 bases, and 23 bases lay in between. The germline V gene has CDR1 MDHEN and CDR2 SYDVKM. The CDR3 length is 18 residues. CDR3 DNA: TGTGCCAGCAGTTTCCCCTCAATACCGAAGGGGGATACCTACGAGCAGTACTTC. Translating gives CASSFPSIPKGDTYEQYF.

The chain couples TRBV20-1 to TRBJ2-3; TRBD2 agrees at 9 bases. This CDR3 spans 15 amino acids. V lost 0 bases to trimming and J lost 2 bases; unmatched junction nucleotides: 3. Germline values: CDR1 DFQATT, CDR2 SNEGSKA (reference sequence). This CDR3 reads CSAREAGGLTDTQYF. CDR3 nucleotide sequence: TGCAGTGCTAGAGAAGCGGGGGGCCTCACAGATACGCAGTATTTT.

This clonotype was detected only a few times. The chain couples TRBV20-1 to TRBJ2-7, with TRBD2 identical over 14 bases. J gave up 6 bases and V 3 bases, and 7 bases lay outside the gene matches. Germline V gene lookup returns CDR1 DFQATT and CDR2 SNEGSKA (reference sequence). The CDR3 consists of 15 residues. DNA for the CDR3: TGCAGTGCTAGCGCGGGACTAGCGGGAGAGGGCGAGCAGTACTTC. Its translation: CSASAGLAGEGEQYF.

This clonotype has a handful of counts. This chain links TRBV6-5 with TRBJ2-3; D is unclear. Germline V CDR1 and CDR2: MNHEY, SVGAGI. This CDR3 is 13 amino acids long. Trimming stripped 2 bases from V and 6 bases from J, with 9 bases between. As DNA, the CDR3 is TGTGCCAGCAGTTACGCCCGTGCCGATACGCAGTATTTT. Translation: CASSYARADTQYF.

Ten or more counts support this clonotype. The chain is built from TRBV9 and TRBJ2-1; 12 bases are shared with TRBD2. This CDR3 is 15 amino acids long. Germline V CDR1 and CDR2: SGDLS, YYNGEE. Trimming removed 0 bases from V and 5 bases from J; junction bases left unmatched: 0. The CDR3: CASSVGTSGNNEQFF. CDR3 nucleotides: TGTGCCAGCAGCGTAGGGACTAGCGGGAACAATGAGCAGTTCTTC.

This clonotype was detected many times. This chain connects TRBV27 to TRBJ1-1; 7 bases match TRBD1. V was pared by 5 bases and J by 6 bases, with 3 bases of the junction left unmatched. CDR1 is MNHEY, CDR2 SMNVEV, per germline (reference sequence). The CDR3 contains 12 residues. The chain's CDR3 is CASSPGGSEAFF. CDR3 nucleotide sequence: TGTGCCAGCAGTCCAGGGGGATCTGAAGCTTTCTTT.

Turning to this clonotype: A much larger clone differs by one base, so this may be a read error. The J gene is TRBJ2-7, the V gene TRBV29-1, with D possibly being TRBD1 (6 bases). The length of the CDR3 is 13 residues. The germline CDR1 and CDR2 sequences are SQVTM and ANQGSEA. DNA for the CDR3: TGCATCGTTGAAGAGGACAGACCCTACGAGCAGTACTTC. Its protein product is CIVEEDRPYEQYF.